The entry below describes one TCR beta chain. Its specificity is unknown. Using immunoSEQ multiplex PCR, the repertoire was profiled, and TCRdb retains in-frame clones only, with some absent. The repertoire has roughly 35,000 clones, about 84% of them found once; the top ten carry about 3.4%. The data are from a study of somatic mutations in cytotoxic T cells in rheumatoid arthritis. Study observations and caveats: The clonality of CD8+ T cells was not significantly different between rheumatoid arthritis patients and age-matched healthy controls. Per patient, the largest CD8+ clone was found to exceed 20% of CD8+ cells in about an eighth of the 65 cases.

CDR1 is SNHLY, CDR2 FYNNEI, per germline. Trimming removed 0 bases from V and 4 bases from J; junction bases left unmatched: 6. This CDR3 has 17 residues. The clonotype comes from a man aged 40-49 years in good health. This rearrangement joins TRBV2 to TRBJ2-3, with TRBD2 matching 11 bases. The sequencing sample was made of CD8+ T cells sorted from blood. The CDR3 DNA sequence: TGTGCCAGCAGTGAAGCCCCACTAGCGGGAGCCCCAGATACGCAGTATTTT. This encodes CASSEAPLAGAPDTQYF.